This is a list of T cell receptor beta chains from one sample in a study of naive and memory T cell subsets. TCRdb reprocessed the UMI-ligation and nested PCR reads with MiXCR, giving one entry per CDR3 protein. The data contain 15,000 or so distinct CDR3 sequences, around 10% of them singletons. What was sequenced was central memory CD8+ T cells from blood. The receptor set was obtained from a human donor in good health. Both conserved end residues are part of each CDR3. The order of the fields is CDR3 length, D gene, clone size, J gene, V gene, CDR3 DNA, CDR3 protein. The D gene is left open where the match is weak. The size field is filled for only some rows; it gives once, few, many or a size class.

17 | TRBD2 | . | TRBJ2-3 | TRBV15 | TGTGCCACCAGCAAAGCCTTTAGCGGGGGGAGCACAGATACGCAGTATTTT | CATSKAFSGGSTDTQYF
15 | . | few | TRBJ2-7 | TRBV28 | TGTGCCAGCAGTTTAGACTCCCTGAGGTCCTACGAGCAGTACTTC | CASSLDSLRSYEQYF
14 | . | . | TRBJ2-3 | TRBV6-5 | TGTGCCAGCAGTCGAGGGACTTACACAGATACGCAGTATTTT | CASSRGTYTDTQYF
15 | TRBD1 | . | TRBJ2-7 | TRBV19 | TGTGCCAGTAGTACAATGACAGGGCTCGCCTACGAGCAGTACTTC | CASSTMTGLAYEQYF
13 | . | . | TRBJ1-1 | TRBV6-2/TRBV6-3 | TGTGCCAGCGAGAGGACCATGAACACTGAAGCTTTCTTT | CASERTMNTEAFF
15 | . | . | TRBJ1-2 | TRBV4-2 | TGTGCCAGCAGCCAAGATCTGGCTCGTAACTATGGCTACACCTTC | CASSQDLARNYGYTF
15 | TRBD2 | . | TRBJ2-7 | TRBV27 | TGTGCCAGCAGCCCTTCTGTAGCGGGAGTCTACGAGCAGTACTTC | CASSPSVAGVYEQYF
14 | . | many | TRBJ1-5 | TRBV12-3/TRBV12-4 | TGTGCCAGCAGTTTTCAATCGGCTAATCAGCCCCAGCATTTT | CASSFQSANQPQHF
19 | TRBD2 | few | TRBJ2-7 | TRBV19 | TGTGCCAGTAGTATAGTTGACGGGATTGTAGCGGGAGGAGTCTACGAGCAGTACTTC | CASSIVDGIVAGGVYEQYF
16 | TRBD2 | few | TRBJ2-3 | TRBV28 | TGTGCCAGCAGTGGGGGACTAGAGCCTAGCACAGATACGCAGTATTTT | CASSGGLEPSTDTQYF
15 | TRBD2 | few | TRBJ2-5 | TRBV9 | TGTGCCAGCAGCGGGACTAGCGGGGGGACCCCTATCCAGTACTTC | CASSGTSGGTPIQYF
15 | TRBD2 | . | TRBJ2-7 | TRBV7-3 | TGTGCCAGCAGCTTAATTAGCGGGGGACCCTACGAGCAGTACTTC | CASSLISGGPYEQYF
16 | . | medium-sized | TRBJ2-5 | TRBV28 | TGTGCCAGCAGTTTTCTCGAGACAATCGACCAAGAGACCCAGTACTTC | CASSFLETIDQETQYF
16 | . | . | TRBJ2-3 | TRBV4-2 | TGTGCCAGCAGCCAAGGGGGCAGTCGCGTCACAGATACGCAGTATTTT | CASSQGGSRVTDTQYF
12 | . | . | TRBJ1-5 | TRBV19 | TGTGCCAGTAGTATCCAGTCGGGGTCCCAGCATTTT | CASSIQSGSQHF
18 | . | . | TRBJ1-6 | TRBV20-1 | TGCAGTGCTAGAGATCGGAACGGCGGGGGGGGGGACATTTCACCCCTCCACTTT | CSARDRNGGGGDISPLHF
13 | . | . | TRBJ2-7 | TRBV20-1 | TGCAGTGCTAGCATCGAGCCGAGGAGCGAGCAGTACTTC | CSASIEPRSEQYF
12 | TRBD2 | many | TRBJ2-7 | TRBV29-1 | TGCAGCGTCCCCGGGAGGTACTACGAGCAGTACTTC | CSVPGRYYEQYF
14 | . | many | TRBJ1-1 | TRBV20-1 | TGCAGTGCTAGAGATCTCGGACGGGCCTGGGGAGCTTTCTTT | CSARDLGRAWGAFF